These 28 T cell receptor beta chains came from one sample sequenced in a study of T cells in Graves' hyperthyroidism and ophthalmopathy. Template material for amplifying TCR beta CDR3 regions consisted of RNA transcripts. HTBI primers were employed in a first-round RT-PCR of the TCR CDR3. TCRdb itself ran the multiplex PCR reads through MiXCR, one entry per CDR3 protein. The sample includes roughly 500,000 distinct CDR3 sequences, around 22% of them seen just once. Sequencing was performed on blood. The receptors originated from a woman under 40 with Graves' ophthalmopathy.

This clonotype has ten or more counts. The rearrangement links TRBV6-5 to TRBJ2-2, with 7 bases matching TRBD2. The germline V gene has CDR1 MNHEY and CDR2 SVGAGI. V dropped 0 bases and J dropped 6; count of bases not matched to a gene: 1. The CDR3 length is 14 residues. The CDR3 reads CASSYSGGAGELFF. DNA for the CDR3: TGTGCCAGCAGTTACTCGGGGGGGGCCGGGGAGCTGTTTTTT.

This clonotype has ten or more counts. The chain has TRBV6-5 and TRBJ1-1; TRBD1 is a possible D gene (5 bases). The CDR3 has 14 residues. Between the trimmed V and J ends, which lost 8 bases and 5 bases, there was a span of 18 bases. From germline, CDR1 is MNHEY and CDR2 SVGAGI. The CDR3 coding sequence is TGTGCCAGCCGAGACCGGGGGGGAACAACTGAAGCTTTCTTT. Translation gives CASRDRGGTTEAFF.

This chain connects TRBV28 to TRBJ2-7; a weak D match, TRBD2 (6 bases). V lost 4 bases, J lost 0 bases, and 22 bases lay in between. Germline V gene lookup returns CDR1 MDHEN and CDR2 SYDVKM. The CDR3 contains 18 residues. The CDR3 coding sequence is TGTGCCAGCAGTTCCCCCCAAGCGGAAAGCGGGTTCTCCTACGAGCAGTACTTC. It specifies CASSSPQAESGFSYEQYF.

The table lists this clonotype with many counts. V and J are TRBV15 and TRBJ2-5; perhaps TRBD2 as D (6 bases). V was shortened by 6 bases and J by 2 bases, with 16 bases between the two germline ends. This CDR3 spans 15 amino acids. The germline V gene has CDR1 LNHNV and CDR2 YYDKDF (reference sequence). The CDR3 DNA is TGTGCCACCAGAGAAGACCCGGGACTTCAAGAGACCCAGTACTTC. Residues: CATREDPGLQETQYF.

This clonotype was recorded at least ten times. J is TRBJ1-5 and V is TRBV6-2 or TRBV6-3; 10 bases line up with TRBD1. The junction had 17 bases not matched to a gene; V was cut back by 7 bases and J by 5 bases. Germline-derived CDR1 and CDR2 are MNHEY and SVGEGT. This CDR3 has 18 residues. Here the CDR3 DNA reads TGTGCCAGCACTTCCGCCCACAGGGGGACAGGGGTTGATCAGCCCCAGCATTTT. Translation: CASTSAHRGTGVDQPQHF.

This clonotype was detected many times. The chain has TRBV6-5 and TRBJ2-7; D remains unclear. V was cut by 0 bases and J by 5 bases, with 2 bases left in between. The CDR3 has 11 amino acids. Germline values: CDR1 MNHEY, CDR2 SVGAGI. The CDR3 DNA reads as TGTGCCAGCAGTTACTCGAACGAGCAGTACTTC. It translates to CASSYSNEQYF.

The gene calls are TRBV6-5 and TRBJ1-5; perhaps TRBD1 as D (5 bases). V lost 2 bases and J 4 bases, leaving 12 bases between the germline ends. The CDR3 length is 15 residues. CDR1 MNHEY and CDR2 SVGAGI come from the germline V gene. The CDR3 bases are TGTGCCAGCAGTTACCCAGGACATGTTAATCAGCCCCAGCATTTT. Amino acid sequence: CASSYPGHVNQPQHF.

This clonotype was counted many times. The rearrangement uses TRBV20-1 and TRBJ1-1; D call uncertain. Germline CDR1 is DFQATT and CDR2 is SNEGSKA (reference sequence). The CDR3 totals 10 residues. V was pared by 5 bases and J by 6 bases, with 7 bases between. In DNA form, the CDR3 reads TGCAGTGCTGGTCGGGCTGAAGCTTTCTTT. This sequence encodes CSAGRAEAFF.

Notes on this clonotype: This CDR3 is missing its conserved last phenylalanine or tryptophan, likely due to a read error. The V and J genes are TRBV14 and TRBJ2-7; 14 nucleotides agree with TRBD2. The germline gives CDR1 SGHDN, CDR2 FVKESK. The CDR3 is 15 residues long. Trimming at V came to 1 base and at J to 6 bases, leaving 2 bases not matched to a gene. CDR3 in amino acids: CASSQGLAGGPEQYS. CDR3 DNA sequence: TGTGCCAGCAGCCAAGGACTAGCGGGGGGGCCCGAGCAGTACTCC.

V is TRBV10-2 and J is TRBJ2-5; TRBD1 matches at 8 bases. Germline V gene lookup returns CDR1 WSHSY and CDR2 SAAADI. The CDR3 spans 14 residues. After removal of 3 bases from V and 2 bases from J, the junction contained 2 bases not matched to a gene. This chain's CDR3 is CASSDHRGQETQYF. CDR3 DNA sequence: TGCGCCAGCAGTGATCACAGGGGGCAAGAGACCCAGTACTTC.

The V and J genes are TRBV6-2 or TRBV6-3 and TRBJ1-5; unclear D gene. Trimming cost V 0 bases and J 5 bases, with 5 bases left between them. This CDR3 has 13 residues. Germline V gene data show CDR1 as MNHEY and CDR2 as SVGEGT. The CDR3 region has the DNA TGTGCCAGCAGTTACTCCCCTCATCAGCCCCAGCATTTT. Translated: CASSYSPHQPQHF.

This clonotype was counted at least ten times. The V and J genes are TRBV6-1 and TRBJ1-2; D unresolved. Germline V lookup: CDR1 MNHNS, CDR2 SASEGT. Trimming cost V 2 bases and J 6 bases, with 10 bases left between them. This CDR3 region has 13 residues. CDR3 in amino acids: CASSEKQINGYTF. The CDR3 coding sequence is TGTGCCAGCAGTGAAAAGCAGATAAATGGCTACACCTTC.

This clonotype was detected many times. This chain links TRBV5-1 with TRBJ1-2; the D is unclear. The CDR3 runs 10 residues. CDR1 and CDR2 (germline): SGHRS, YFSETQ. Trimming removed 2 bases at V and 4 bases at J, with 0 bases between. CDR3 nucleotides: TGCGCCAGCAGCTTCTATGGCTACACCTTC. It translates to CASSFYGYTF.

This clonotype has ten or more counts. CDR3 DNA: TGTGCCAGCAGCTCAGCGGGGGCTTGGTCGGAGACCCAGTACTTC. Its protein product is CASSSAGAWSETQYF. The chain joins TRBV6-2 or TRBV6-3 to TRBJ2-5; 8 bases agree with TRBD2. CDR3 size: 15 residues. CDR1 and CDR2 from the germline V gene are MNHEY and SVGEGT. Losses at the gene ends were 6 bases for V and 5 bases for J; bases not matched to a gene: 11.

The chain combines TRBV28 with TRBJ1-5; a weak D match, TRBD1 (5 bases). The CDR3 covers 17 residues. The V gene's germline CDR1 is MDHEN and CDR2 SYDVKM. Between the trimmed V and J ends, which lost 3 bases and 0 bases, there was a span of 15 bases. CDR3 amino acids: CASSLIGQGTSNQPQHF. In DNA form, the CDR3 reads TGTGCCAGCAGTTTGATCGGGCAGGGAACTAGCAATCAGCCCCAGCATTTT.

This clonotype was seen repeatedly, ten times or more. The chain uses TRBV4-3 and TRBJ1-3, with D uncertain. CDR1 and CDR2 (germline): LGHNA, YSLEER. This CDR3 is built from 17 residues. V shed 0 bases and J shed 0 bases, with 12 bases lying between them. The CDR3 DNA is TGCGCCAGCAGCCAAGATCTTCGGGCAGGCTCTGGAAACACCATATATTTT. This sequence encodes CASSQDLRAGSGNTIYF.

The chain employs TRBV13 and TRBJ2-2; D possibly uses TRBD1 or TRBD2 (5 bases each). Germline loops: CDR1 PRHDT, CDR2 FYEKMQ (reference sequence). CDR3 length: 13 amino acids. V dropped 4 bases and J dropped 9 bases, with 12 bases sitting between them. CDR3 in amino acids: CASSWGTLRELFF. The CDR3, as DNA: TGTGCCAGCAGCTGGGGGACCTTAAGGGAGCTGTTTTTT.

This clonotype came up many times. The chain employs TRBV27 and TRBJ2-7, with D possibly matching TRBD1 (6 bases). V gave up 3 bases and J gave up 2 bases, with 8 bases separating them. Germline lookup yields CDR1 MNHEY and CDR2 SMNVEV (reference sequence). This CDR3 region has 13 residues. The CDR3 nucleotides read TGTGCCAGCAGTTTTACAGGGCCCTACGAGCAGTACTTC. Translated: CASSFTGPYEQYF.

This clonotype has at least ten counts. The chain carries TRBV18 and TRBJ2-5, with 8 bases aligning to TRBD1. Germline CDR1 is KGHSH and CDR2 is LQKENI. CDR3 length equals 16 residues. Trimming at V came to 4 bases and at J to 2 bases, leaving 9 bases not matched to a gene. The CDR3 spells CASSQPGQVLQETQYF. CDR3 nucleotides: TGTGCCAGCTCACAGCCGGGACAGGTACTTCAAGAGACCCAGTACTTC.

This clonotype was seen repeatedly, ten times or more. The J gene is TRBJ1-2, the V gene TRBV12-3 or TRBV12-4; possible D gene TRBD1, 6 bases. The CDR3 extends over 15 amino acids. V was cut by 1 base and J by 6 bases, with 15 bases left in between. CDR3 region: CASSLGPVEGDGYTF. In DNA, the CDR3 is TGTGCCAGCAGTTTAGGCCCAGTGGAGGGGGATGGCTACACCTTC.

This clonotype was counted ten times or more. The gene calls are TRBV27 and TRBJ2-7; 8 bases align to TRBD1. CDR1 is MNHEY and CDR2 is SMNVEV in the germline V gene (reference sequence). The CDR3 has 15 amino acids. J gave up 3 bases and V 1 base, and 5 bases lay outside the gene matches. CDR3 nucleotide sequence: TGTGCCAGCAGTTTATTACGGGACAGGAACTACGAGCAGTACTTC. Amino acids: CASSLLRDRNYEQYF.

This clonotype was counted ten times or more. One end of the junction does not line up with germline, which may come from a read error. The chain is built from TRBV29-1 and TRBJ1-2; the D is unclear. The CDR3 is made up of 14 amino acids. The germline gives CDR1 SQVTM, CDR2 ANQGSEA. The CDR3 region is CSVEVGSGYYGYTF. CDR3 nucleotides: TGCAGCGTCGAAGTAGGGTCGGGTTACTATGGCTACACCTTC.

The chain links TRBV6-5 to TRBJ2-7, with a weak D call TRBD2 (6 bases). The CDR3 has 17 residues. V lost 0 bases to trimming and J lost 3 bases, with 18 bases between them. The germline gives CDR1 MNHEY, CDR2 SVGAGI. The CDR3 reads CASSYSARGGDFYEQYF. CDR3 DNA sequence: TGTGCCAGCAGTTACTCAGCTCGCGGAGGGGATTTCTACGAGCAGTACTTC.

The CDR3 protein is CASTLRAPIGYTF. Written as DNA, the CDR3 is TGTGCCAGCACCCTGAGGGCCCCCATTGGCTACACCTTC. The chain employs TRBV28 and TRBJ1-2; D unresolved. The V end was cut by 7 bases, the J end by 7 bases, with 16 bases between. CDR1 is MDHEN, CDR2 SYDVKM, per germline. The CDR3 contains 13 residues.

The chain joins TRBV12-3 or TRBV12-4 to TRBJ2-7; 7 bases align to TRBD1. CDR3 length: 14 residues. J lost 2 bases, V lost 9 bases, and 10 bases had no gene match. The CDR3 coding sequence is TGTGCCAGTCGTACAGGGGACCGTGCCTACGAGCAGTACTTC. Translation gives CASRTGDRAYEQYF.

The chain combines TRBV27 with TRBJ2-5; maybe TRBD2 (5 bases). The CDR3 loop spans 13 amino acids. The germline gives CDR1 MNHEY, CDR2 SMNVEV (reference sequence). The germline V and J ends were trimmed by 6 bases and 5 bases, with 13 bases remaining between them. The CDR3 DNA sequence: TGTGCCAGCAGGGACGGGAAAAGGGAGACCCAGTACTTC. This encodes CASRDGKRETQYF.

This clonotype was recorded at least ten times. DNA for the CDR3: TGTGCCAGCAGAGATACAGGGCAAGAGACCCAGTACTTC. Amino acids: CASRDTGQETQYF. The chain uses TRBV2 and TRBJ2-5; weak D call: TRBD1 (6 bases). The CDR3 has 13 residues. Germline CDR1 and CDR2: SNHLY and FYNNEI. V was shortened by 6 bases and J by 2 bases, with 10 bases between the two germline ends.

This clonotype occurred many times. The chain couples TRBV13 to TRBJ1-2; possibly TRBD1 for D (5 bases). The germline V gene has CDR1 PRHDT and CDR2 FYEKMQ (reference sequence). Trimming shortened V by 7 bases and J by 8 bases, and 26 bases separated the two germline ends. The CDR3 spans 16 residues. The CDR3, as DNA: TGTGCCAGCACACCGATGATTGGGGGTCTCTCCCTGGGCTACACCTTC. Its translation: CASTPMIGGLSLGYTF.